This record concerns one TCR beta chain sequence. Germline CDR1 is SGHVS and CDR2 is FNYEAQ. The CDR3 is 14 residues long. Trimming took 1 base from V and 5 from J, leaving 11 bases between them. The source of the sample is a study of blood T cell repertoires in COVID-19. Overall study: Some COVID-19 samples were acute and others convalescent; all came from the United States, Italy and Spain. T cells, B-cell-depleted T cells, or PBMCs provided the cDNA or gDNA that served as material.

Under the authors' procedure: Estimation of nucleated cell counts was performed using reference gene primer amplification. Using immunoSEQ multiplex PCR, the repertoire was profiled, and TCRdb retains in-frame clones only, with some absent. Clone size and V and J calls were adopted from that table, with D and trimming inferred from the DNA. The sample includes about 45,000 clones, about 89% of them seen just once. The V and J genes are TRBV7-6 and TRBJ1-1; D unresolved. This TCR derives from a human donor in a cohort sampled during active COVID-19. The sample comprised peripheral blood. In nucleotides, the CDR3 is TGTGCCAGCAGCTTAGAGGGAGGGTGGACTGAAGCTTTCTTT. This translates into CASSLEGGWTEAFF. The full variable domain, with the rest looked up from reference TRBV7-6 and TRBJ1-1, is GAGVSQSPRYKVTKRGQDVALRCDPISGHVSLYWYRQALGQGPEFLTYFNYEAQQDKSGLPNDRFSAERPEGSISTLTIQRTEQRDSAMYRCASSLEGGWTEAFFGQGTRLTVV.